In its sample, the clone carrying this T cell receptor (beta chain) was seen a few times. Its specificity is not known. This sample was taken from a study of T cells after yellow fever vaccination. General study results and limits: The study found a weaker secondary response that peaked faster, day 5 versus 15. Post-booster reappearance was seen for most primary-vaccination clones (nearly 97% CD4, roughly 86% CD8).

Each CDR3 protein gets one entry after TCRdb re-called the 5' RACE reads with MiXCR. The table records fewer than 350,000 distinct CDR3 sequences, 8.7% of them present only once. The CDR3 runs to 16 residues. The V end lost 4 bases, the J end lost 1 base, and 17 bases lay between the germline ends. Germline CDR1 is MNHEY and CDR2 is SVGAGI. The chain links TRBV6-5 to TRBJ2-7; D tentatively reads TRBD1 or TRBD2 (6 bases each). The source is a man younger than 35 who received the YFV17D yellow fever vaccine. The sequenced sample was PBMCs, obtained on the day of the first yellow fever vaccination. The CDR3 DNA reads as TGTGCCAGCAGTTCCCGGGGGCCAGGATGGTCCTACGAGCAGTACGTC. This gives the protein CASSSRGPGWSYEQYV.